The 18 T cell receptor beta chains reported below all come from one sample, sequenced in a study of blood T cell repertoires in COVID-19. Measured with immunoSEQ multiplex PCR; TCRdb has only the in-frame clones, and not every one. The table has hundreds of thousands of clones, 88% seen once. The sample consisted of PBMCs or T cells enriched from blood (not recorded which). The receptors derive from a woman between 45 and 60 years old with acute COVID-19.

The rearrangement uses TRBV28 and TRBJ2-1; 8 bases align to TRBD1. Germline values: CDR1 MDHEN, CDR2 SYDVKM. The ends lost 7 bases at V and 7 bases at J; junction bases unmatched: 9. This CDR3 spans 14 amino acids. In DNA form, the CDR3 reads TGTGCCAGCACCTCGGACAGGGCTGAGAATGAGCAGTTCTTC. This sequence encodes CASTSDRAENEQFF.

The V and J genes are TRBV30 and TRBJ2-1, with a weak D call TRBD2 (6 bases). From germline, CDR1 is GTSNPN and CDR2 SVGIG (reference sequence). Trimming cost V 2 bases and J 4 bases, with 12 bases left between them. The CDR3 contains 14 residues. Written as DNA, the CDR3 is TGTGCCTGGAGTTGGAGGGACCGTTACAATGAGCAGTTCTTC. Protein: CAWSWRDRYNEQFF.

This clone was counted once. This chain connects TRBV28 to TRBJ1-1; D unresolved. Germline V gene data show CDR1 as MDHEN and CDR2 as SYDVKM. With 2 bases removed from V and 11 bases from J, the gap between germline ends came to 12 bases. The CDR3 sequence is 12 residues long. CDR3 in amino acids: CASSLIYSGAFF. In DNA form, the CDR3 reads TGTGCCAGCAGTTTAATCTACTCGGGGGCTTTCTTT.

This chain joins TRBV30 and TRBJ1-4; no clear D gene. V was trimmed by 5 bases and J by 5 bases, leaving 9 bases between them. In germline, CDR1 is GTSNPN, CDR2 SVGIG (reference sequence). This CDR3 region has 12 residues. CDR3 coding DNA: TGTGCCTGGGCAGGTCAGAATGAAAAACTGTTTTTT. This encodes CAWAGQNEKLFF. Combining the CDR3 with reference TRBV30 and TRBJ1-4 gives the whole variable domain SQTIHQWPATLVQPVGSPLSLECTVEGTSNPNLYWYRQAAGRGLQLLFYSVGIGQISSEVPQNLSASRPQDRQFILSSKKLLLSDSGFYLCAWAGQNEKLFFGSGTQLSVL.

This clone was detected once. This chain joins TRBV3-1 (or the pseudogene TRBV3-2) and TRBJ1-1; possible D gene TRBD1, 6 bases. V lost 2 bases and J lost 6, with 16 bases in between. The CDR3 length is 15 residues. CDR1 LGHDT and CDR2 YNNKEL come from the germline V gene (reference sequence). This chain's CDR3 is CASSQHGTSSPEAFF. DNA of the CDR3: TGTGCCAGCAGCCAACATGGGACATCAAGTCCTGAAGCTTTCTTT.

This clone has only one observation. The V call is TRBV7-2, the J call TRBJ2-6; no reliable D call. Germline assignment: CDR1 SGHTA and CDR2 FQGNSA. V was trimmed by 0 bases and J by 4 bases, leaving 10 bases between them. The CDR3 extends over 16 amino acids. DNA of the CDR3: TGTGCCAGCAGCTTAGCTTTCGACTCAGGGGCCAACGTCCTGACTTTC. This gives the protein CASSLAFDSGANVLTF.

The gene calls are TRBV28 and TRBJ2-7; D gene ambiguous. Trimming took 7 bases from V and 4 from J, leaving 14 bases between them. In germline, CDR1 is MDHEN, CDR2 SYDVKM. CDR3 length equals 13 residues. The CDR3 region is CASTGGAGYEQYF. CDR3 nucleotides: TGTGCCAGCACCGGTGGAGCTGGGTACGAGCAGTACTTC.

The chain carries TRBV7-3 and TRBJ1-2; a weak D match, TRBD1 (6 bases). The CDR3 sequence is 14 residues long. V was shortened by 5 bases and J by 2 bases, with 12 bases between the two germline ends. Germline CDR1 reads SGHTA; CDR2 reads FQGTGA. This CDR3 is CASSRTASNYGYTF. CDR3 bases: TGTGCCAGCAGCCGGACAGCATCAAACTATGGCTACACCTTC. Based on the CDR3 plus reference TRBV7-3 and TRBJ1-2, the full variable domain is GAGVSQTPSNKVTEKGKYVELRCDPISGHTALYWYRQSLGQGPEFLIYFQGTGAADDSGLPNDRFFAVRPEGSVSTLKIQRTERGDSAVYLCASSRTASNYGYTFGSGTRLTVV.

This clone was recorded a few times. This sequence joins TRBV4-1 and TRBJ2-7, with a tentative D call TRBD1 (5 bases). V was pared by 0 bases and J by 3 bases, with 12 bases between. The CDR3 length is 15 residues. From germline, CDR1 is MGHRA and CDR2 YSYEKL. The CDR3 DNA sequence: TGCGCCAGCAGCCAAGAGCTGGGGCTGATCTACGAGCAGTACTTC. It translates to CASSQELGLIYEQYF.

This chain joins TRBV27 and TRBJ2-7, with 7 bases aligning to TRBD2. This CDR3 comprises 19 residues. Germline-derived CDR1 and CDR2 are MNHEY and SMNVEV (reference sequence). J was trimmed by 4 bases and V by 0 bases; bases with no gene match: 18. The CDR3 sequence: CASSLSDLAWREGSYEQYF. DNA of the CDR3: TGTGCCAGCAGTTTATCGGACCTGGCCTGGAGGGAGGGCTCGTACGAGCAGTACTTC.

The chain couples TRBV15 to TRBJ2-6; 10 bases fit TRBD1. CDR1 and CDR2 from the germline V gene are LNHNV and YYDKDF (reference sequence). The CDR3 consists of 19 residues. Trimming removed 0 bases from V and 2 bases from J; junction bases left unmatched: 7. The CDR3 nucleotides read TGTGCCACCAGCAGAGATCGACAGGGGGCATTGGCTGGGGCCAACGTCCTGACTTTC. This encodes CATSRDRQGALAGANVLTF.

This chain connects TRBV28 to TRBJ2-1; D uncertain. The CDR3 is 12 amino acids. The germline CDR1 and CDR2 sequences are MDHEN and SYDVKM. V dropped 5 bases and J dropped 8 bases, with 10 bases sitting between them. CDR3: CASSTPIDEQFF. The DNA for the CDR3 is TGTGCCAGCAGTACCCCCATAGATGAGCAGTTCTTC.

The chain carries TRBV2 and TRBJ2-7; D might be TRBD1 (6 bases). V lost 11 bases, J lost 8 bases, and 19 bases lay in between. This CDR3 has 12 residues. Germline CDR1 SNHLY, CDR2 FYNNEI. In nucleotides, the CDR3 is TGTGCCTCTAAGGGGGACATTAGAAAGCAGTACTTC. Amino acids: CASKGDIRKQYF.

The genes are TRBV12-2 and TRBJ2-7; TRBD1, the D gene given by the table, was not confirmed from the DNA. TRBV12-2 is designated a pseudogene. The CDR3 is 16 residues long. The CDR3 DNA reads as TGTGCAAGTCGTCCTCGCACGGGACAGGCCCCCTACGAGCAGTACTTC. This sequence encodes CASRPRTGQAPYEQYF.

The rearrangement joins TRBV10-3 to TRBJ2-7, with D tentatively TRBD1 (6 bases). CDR1 is ENHRY and CDR2 is SYGVKD in the germline V gene. V was trimmed by 2 bases and J by 0 bases, leaving 11 bases between them. The CDR3 sequence is 15 residues long. The CDR3: CAISELDRSSYEQYF. The CDR3 nucleotides read TGTGCCATCAGTGAGCTAGACAGGAGCTCCTACGAGCAGTACTTC.

The chain combines TRBV7-7 with TRBJ2-7, with 8 bases aligning to TRBD1. Germline V CDR1 and CDR2: SSHAT, FNYEAQ (reference sequence). V was clipped by 5 bases and J by 0 bases; unmatched bases: 9. CDR3 length: 16 residues. Here the CDR3 reads CASSAGQGAGSYEQYF. CDR3 in DNA: TGTGCCAGCAGCGCCGGTCAGGGGGCGGGCTCCTACGAGCAGTACTTC. Together with reference TRBV7-7 and TRBJ2-7, the CDR3 gives the full variable domain: GAGVSQSPRYKVTKRGQDVTLRCDPISSHATLYWYQQALGQGPEFLTYFNYEAQPDKSGLPSDRFSAERPEGSISTLTIQRTEQRDSAMYRCASSAGQGAGSYEQYFGPGTRLTVT.

V and J are TRBV13 and TRBJ2-1; 10 nucleotides match TRBD1. The V and J ends lost 7 bases and 5 bases, in that order; junction bases with no gene match: 11. The CDR3 extends over 16 amino acids. Germline V gene data show CDR1 as PRHDT and CDR2 as FYEKMQ (reference sequence). CDR3 protein: CASTRRQGARDNEQFF. The CDR3 DNA reads TGTGCCAGCACTCGCAGACAGGGGGCTAGGGACAATGAGCAGTTCTTC.

The V call is TRBV5-4, the J call TRBJ1-1, with a possible D match to TRBD1 (6 bases). The CDR3 runs to 14 residues. Germline assignment: CDR1 SGHNT and CDR2 YYREEE (reference sequence). Between the trimmed V and J ends, which lost 0 bases and 7 bases, there was a span of 13 bases. The CDR3, as DNA: TGTGCCAGCAGCTTGGTGGGGGGGCCCGGTGAAGCTTTCTTT. The encoded protein is CASSLVGGPGEAFF.